Reported below is one T cell receptor beta chain. Its antigen is not identified. A much larger clone is a single base away; this may be a read error. The conserved phenylalanine or tryptophan normally closing the CDR3 is absent here, so this likely arose from a read error. General study results and limits: Whole repertoires were not studied in the larger cohort, only one V-J beta rearrangement.

Constant-region reverse primers amplified full-length variable regions, followed by semi-nested Nested Universal Primer A PCR. TCRdb passed the 5' RACE reads through MiXCR, listing each CDR3 protein once. The table includes approximately 37,000 distinct CDR3 sequences, 15% to 20% detected once. Purified naive CD4+ T cells were depleted of CD25+ Tregs. Germline V CDR1 and CDR2: SGHTA, FQGTGA. The CDR3 has 13 amino acids. Deletions cut 6 bases from V and 8 bases from J, with 14 bases between. The J gene is TRBJ1-5, the V gene TRBV7-3; D is ambiguous. This TCR came from a female donor with breast cancer. Sequencing was done on a sample of naive CD4+ T cells sorted from a lymph node. Specified subset: naive CD4+ T cells, CD4+CD45RA+CD25-. The CDR3 sequence: CASSPDRIEPQHL. DNA for the CDR3: TGTGCCAGCAGTCCCGATCGGATTGAGCCCCAGCATCTT.